Detailed here is one T cell receptor (beta chain). Its specificity is unknown. A much bigger clone sits one base away, suggesting this may be a read error. Each CDR3 protein gets one entry after TCRdb re-called the multiplex PCR reads with MiXCR. The sample contains some 100,000 distinct CDR3 sequences, 21% of which appear only once. This entry comes from a study of breast tumors, draining lymph nodes, adjacent tissues. Germline V gives CDR1 SGDLS, CDR2 YYNGEE. This CDR3 spans 16 amino acids. Study-level points and caveats: Tumor TCR diversity was below lymph nodes but above nontumor tissue. The data were judged consistent with most tumor T cells coming from lymph node and expanding in tumor.

Breast cancer patients provided tissue from their axillary draining lymph nodes. The chain has TRBV9 and TRBJ1-4; the D is unclear. The sequence was collected from a female donor with breast cancer. Some clones in this sample may be carry-over from other donors' samples. Sequencing was performed on axillary lymph node tissue. This CDR3 reads CVSSPAQPGGNEKLFF. For the CDR3, the DNA is TGTGTCAGCAGCCCGGCTCAACCGGGTGGTAATGAAAAACTGTTTTTT.